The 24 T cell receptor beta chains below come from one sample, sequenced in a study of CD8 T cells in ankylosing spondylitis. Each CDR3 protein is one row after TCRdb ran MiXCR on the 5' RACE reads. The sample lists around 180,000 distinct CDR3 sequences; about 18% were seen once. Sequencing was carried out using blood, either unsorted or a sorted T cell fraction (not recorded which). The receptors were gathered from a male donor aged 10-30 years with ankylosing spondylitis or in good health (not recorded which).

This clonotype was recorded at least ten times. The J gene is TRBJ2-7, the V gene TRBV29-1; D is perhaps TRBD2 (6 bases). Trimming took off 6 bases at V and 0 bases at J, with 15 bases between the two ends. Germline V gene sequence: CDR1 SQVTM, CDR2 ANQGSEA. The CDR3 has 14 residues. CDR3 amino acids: CSVNGAGNSYEQYF. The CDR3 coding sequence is TGCAGCGTGAATGGGGCGGGAAACTCCTACGAGCAGTACTTC.

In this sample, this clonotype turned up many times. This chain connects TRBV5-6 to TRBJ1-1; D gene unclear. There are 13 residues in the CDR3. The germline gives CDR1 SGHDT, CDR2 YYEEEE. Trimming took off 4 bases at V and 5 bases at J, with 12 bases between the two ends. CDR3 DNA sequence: TGTGCCAGCAGCAAAAACGGGAGAACTGAAGCTTTCTTT. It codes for CASSKNGRTEAFF. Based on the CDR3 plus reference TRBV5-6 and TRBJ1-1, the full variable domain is DAGVTQSPTHLIKTRGQQVTLRCSPKSGHDTVSWYQQALGQGPQFIFQYYEEEERQRGNFPDRFSGHQFPNYSSELNVNALLLGDSALYLCASSKNGRTEAFFGQGTRLTVV.

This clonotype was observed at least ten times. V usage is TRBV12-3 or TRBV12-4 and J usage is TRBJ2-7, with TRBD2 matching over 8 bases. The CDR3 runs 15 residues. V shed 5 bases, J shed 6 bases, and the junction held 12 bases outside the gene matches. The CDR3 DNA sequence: TGTGCCAGCAGTCCAAGACCCGGACTAGCTCCCGAGCAGTACGTC. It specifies CASSPRPGLAPEQYV.

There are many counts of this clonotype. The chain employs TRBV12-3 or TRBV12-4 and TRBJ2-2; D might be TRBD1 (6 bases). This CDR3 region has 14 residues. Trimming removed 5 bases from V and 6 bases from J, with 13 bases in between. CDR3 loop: CASSPQGRAGELFF. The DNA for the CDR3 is TGTGCCAGCAGTCCACAGGGCCGGGCCGGGGAGCTGTTTTTT.

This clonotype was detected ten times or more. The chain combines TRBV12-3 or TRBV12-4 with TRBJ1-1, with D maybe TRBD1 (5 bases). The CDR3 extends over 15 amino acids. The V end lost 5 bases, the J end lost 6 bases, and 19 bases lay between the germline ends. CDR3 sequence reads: CASSPLGVSFAEAFF. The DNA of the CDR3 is TGTGCCAGCAGTCCCTTAGGGGTGAGTTTCGCTGAAGCTTTCTTT.

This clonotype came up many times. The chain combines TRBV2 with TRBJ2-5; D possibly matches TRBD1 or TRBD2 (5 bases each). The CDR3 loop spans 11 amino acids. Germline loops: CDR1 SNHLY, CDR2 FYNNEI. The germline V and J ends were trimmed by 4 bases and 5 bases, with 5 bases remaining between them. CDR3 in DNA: TGTGCCAGCAGTGGGGGGGAGACCCAGTACTTC. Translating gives CASSGGETQYF.

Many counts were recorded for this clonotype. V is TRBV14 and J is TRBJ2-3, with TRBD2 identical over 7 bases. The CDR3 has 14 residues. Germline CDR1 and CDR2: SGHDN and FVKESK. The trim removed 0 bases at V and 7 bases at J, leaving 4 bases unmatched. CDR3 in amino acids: CASSQDFGGYTQYF. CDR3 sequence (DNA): TGTGCCAGCAGCCAAGATTTCGGGGGGTATACGCAGTATTTT. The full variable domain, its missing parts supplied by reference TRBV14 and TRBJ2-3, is EAGVTQFPSHSVIEKGQTVTLRCDPISGHDNLYWYRRVMGKEIKFLLHFVKESKQDESGMPNNRFLAERTGGTYSTLKVQPAELEDSGVYFCASSQDFGGYTQYFGPGTRLTVL.

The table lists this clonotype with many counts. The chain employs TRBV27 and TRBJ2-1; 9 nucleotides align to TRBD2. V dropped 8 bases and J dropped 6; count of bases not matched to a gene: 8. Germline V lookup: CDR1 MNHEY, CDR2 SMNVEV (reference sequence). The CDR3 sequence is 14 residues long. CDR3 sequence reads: CASRAGGPVNEQFF. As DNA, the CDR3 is TGTGCCAGCCGTGCGGGAGGGCCAGTCAATGAGCAGTTCTTC.

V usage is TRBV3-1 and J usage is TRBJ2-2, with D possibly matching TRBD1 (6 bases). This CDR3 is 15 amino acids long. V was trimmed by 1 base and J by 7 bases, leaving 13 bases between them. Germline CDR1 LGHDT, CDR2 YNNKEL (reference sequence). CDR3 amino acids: CASSQGIQGDGELFF. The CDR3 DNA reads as TGTGCCAGCAGCCAAGGGATACAGGGCGACGGGGAGCTGTTTTTT.

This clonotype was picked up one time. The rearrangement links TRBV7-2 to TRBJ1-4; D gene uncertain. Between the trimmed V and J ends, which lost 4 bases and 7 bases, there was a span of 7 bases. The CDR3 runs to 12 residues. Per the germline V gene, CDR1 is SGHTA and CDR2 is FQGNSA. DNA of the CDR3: TGTGCCAGCAGCTCGCGGGGTGAAAAACTGTTTTTT. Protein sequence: CASSSRGEKLFF.

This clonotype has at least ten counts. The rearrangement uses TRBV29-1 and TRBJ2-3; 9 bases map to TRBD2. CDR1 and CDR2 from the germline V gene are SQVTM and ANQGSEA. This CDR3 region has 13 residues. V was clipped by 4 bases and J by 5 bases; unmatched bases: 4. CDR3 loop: CSVGGLAVDTQYF. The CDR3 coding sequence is TGCAGCGTTGGGGGACTAGCAGTAGATACGCAGTATTTT.

For the CDR3, the DNA is TGTGCCAGCAGTTGGGACAGGGGAAATCAGCCCCAGCATTTT. Residues: CASSWDRGNQPQHF. The chain links TRBV12-3 or TRBV12-4 to TRBJ1-5; 10 nucleotides line up with TRBD1. The CDR3 runs to 14 residues. After removal of 4 bases from V and 4 bases from J, the junction contained 1 base not matched to a gene.

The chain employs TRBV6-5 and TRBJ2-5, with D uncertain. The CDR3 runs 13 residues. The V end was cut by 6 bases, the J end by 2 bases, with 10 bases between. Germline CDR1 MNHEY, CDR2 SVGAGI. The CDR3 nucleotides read TGTGCCAGCAGCCACGGTAGACAAGAGACCCAGTACTTC. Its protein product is CASSHGRQETQYF.

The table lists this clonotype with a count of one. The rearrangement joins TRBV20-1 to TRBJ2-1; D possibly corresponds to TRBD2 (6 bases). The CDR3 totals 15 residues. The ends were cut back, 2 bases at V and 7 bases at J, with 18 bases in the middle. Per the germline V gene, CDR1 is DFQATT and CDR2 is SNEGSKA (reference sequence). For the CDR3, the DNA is TGCAGTGCTAGACATTGGCGGGAAAGATTGAATGAGCAGTTCTTC. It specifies CSARHWRERLNEQFF.

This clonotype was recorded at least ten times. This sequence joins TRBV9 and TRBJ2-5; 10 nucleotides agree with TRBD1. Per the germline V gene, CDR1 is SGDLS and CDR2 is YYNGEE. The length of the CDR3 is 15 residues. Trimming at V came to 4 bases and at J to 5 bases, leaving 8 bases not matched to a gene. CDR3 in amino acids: CASSPDRGLAETQYF. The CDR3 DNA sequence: TGTGCCAGCAGCCCCGACAGGGGGCTGGCGGAGACCCAGTACTTC.

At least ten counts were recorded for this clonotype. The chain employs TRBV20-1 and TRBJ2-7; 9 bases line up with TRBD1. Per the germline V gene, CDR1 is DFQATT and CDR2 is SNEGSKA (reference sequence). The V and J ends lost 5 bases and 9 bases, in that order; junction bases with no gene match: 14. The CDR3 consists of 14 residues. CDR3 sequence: CSADNPGQGEGQYF. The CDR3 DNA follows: TGCAGTGCTGATAACCCGGGACAGGGAGAAGGGCAGTACTTC.

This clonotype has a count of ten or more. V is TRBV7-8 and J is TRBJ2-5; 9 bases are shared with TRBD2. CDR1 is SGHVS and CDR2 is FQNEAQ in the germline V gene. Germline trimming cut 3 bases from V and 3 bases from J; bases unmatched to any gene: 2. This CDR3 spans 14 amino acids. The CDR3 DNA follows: TGTGCCAGCAGCTTTCTAGCGGGAAAAGAGACCCAGTACTTC. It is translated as CASSFLAGKETQYF.

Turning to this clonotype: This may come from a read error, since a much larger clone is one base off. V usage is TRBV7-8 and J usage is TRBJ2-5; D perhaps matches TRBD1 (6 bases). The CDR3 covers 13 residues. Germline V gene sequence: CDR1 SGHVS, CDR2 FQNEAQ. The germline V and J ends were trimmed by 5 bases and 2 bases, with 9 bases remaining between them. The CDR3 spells CASSPDRQETQYF. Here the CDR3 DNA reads TGTGCCAGCAGCCCGGACAGACAAGAGACCCAGTACTTC.

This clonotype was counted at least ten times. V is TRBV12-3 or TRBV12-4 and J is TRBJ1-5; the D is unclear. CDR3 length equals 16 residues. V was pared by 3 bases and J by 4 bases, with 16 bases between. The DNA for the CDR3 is TGTGCCAGCAGTTTCCTCCACGGGCAAGTGAATCAGCCCCAGCATTTT. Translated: CASSFLHGQVNQPQHF.

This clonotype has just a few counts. In DNA form, the CDR3 reads TGTGCCAGCAGCCGACGGACTAGCGGAACGTATACGCAGTATTTT. Encoded protein: CASSRRTSGTYTQYF. This chain joins TRBV11-2 and TRBJ2-3, with 10 bases aligning to TRBD2. The CDR3 is 15 residues long. CDR1 and CDR2 (germline): SGHAT, FQNNGV. The V gene end was trimmed by 5 bases and the J gene end by 7 bases; junction bases not matched to a gene: 9.

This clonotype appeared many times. CDR3 nucleotides: TGTGCCAGCAGTGGGGGGTATCAGTACTTC. This sequence encodes CASSGGYQYF. V is TRBV2 and J is TRBJ2-4; D possibly uses TRBD1 or TRBD2 (5 bases each). With 4 bases removed from V and 12 bases from J, the gap between germline ends came to 7 bases. Looked up from germline, CDR1 is SNHLY and CDR2 is FYNNEI. The CDR3 consists of 10 residues.

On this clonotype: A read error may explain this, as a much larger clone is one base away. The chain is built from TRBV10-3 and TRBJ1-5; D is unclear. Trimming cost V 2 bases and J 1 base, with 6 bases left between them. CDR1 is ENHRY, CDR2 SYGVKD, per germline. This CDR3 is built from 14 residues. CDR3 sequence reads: CAISERGSNQPQHF. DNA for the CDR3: TGTGCCATCAGTGAGCGGGGAAGCAATCAGCCCCAGCATTTT.

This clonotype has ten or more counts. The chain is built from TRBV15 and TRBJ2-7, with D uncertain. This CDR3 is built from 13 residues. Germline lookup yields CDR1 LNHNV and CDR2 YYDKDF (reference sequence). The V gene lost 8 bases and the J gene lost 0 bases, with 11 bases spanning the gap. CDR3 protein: CATSTASSYEQYF. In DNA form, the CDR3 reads TGTGCCACCTCAACGGCCAGCTCCTACGAGCAGTACTTC.

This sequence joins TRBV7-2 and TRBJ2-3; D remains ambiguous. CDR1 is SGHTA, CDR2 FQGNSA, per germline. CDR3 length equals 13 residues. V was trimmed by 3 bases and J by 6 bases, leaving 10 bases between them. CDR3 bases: TGTGCCAGCAGCTTTGGCGGTGGTGATACGCAGTATTTT. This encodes CASSFGGGDTQYF.